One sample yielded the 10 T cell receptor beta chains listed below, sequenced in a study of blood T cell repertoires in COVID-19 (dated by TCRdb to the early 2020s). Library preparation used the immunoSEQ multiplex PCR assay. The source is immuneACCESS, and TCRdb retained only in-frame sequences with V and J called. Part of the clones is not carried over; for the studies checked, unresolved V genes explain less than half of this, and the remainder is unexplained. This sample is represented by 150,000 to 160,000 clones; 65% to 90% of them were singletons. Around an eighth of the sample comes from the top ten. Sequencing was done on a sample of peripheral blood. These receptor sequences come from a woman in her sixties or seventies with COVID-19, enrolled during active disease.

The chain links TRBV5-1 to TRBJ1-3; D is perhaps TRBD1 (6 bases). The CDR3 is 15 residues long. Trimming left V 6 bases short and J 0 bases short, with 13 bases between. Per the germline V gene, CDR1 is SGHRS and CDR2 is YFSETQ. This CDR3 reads CASTLQGLSGNTIYF. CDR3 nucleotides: TGCGCCAGCACCTTACAGGGCCTCTCTGGAAACACCATATATTTT.

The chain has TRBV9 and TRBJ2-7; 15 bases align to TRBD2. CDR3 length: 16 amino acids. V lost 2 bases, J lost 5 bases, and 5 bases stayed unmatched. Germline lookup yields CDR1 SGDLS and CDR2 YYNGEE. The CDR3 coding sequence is TGTGCCAGCAGCGTTAGGACTAGCGGGAGGGCCGACGAGCAGTACTTC. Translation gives CASSVRTSGRADEQYF.

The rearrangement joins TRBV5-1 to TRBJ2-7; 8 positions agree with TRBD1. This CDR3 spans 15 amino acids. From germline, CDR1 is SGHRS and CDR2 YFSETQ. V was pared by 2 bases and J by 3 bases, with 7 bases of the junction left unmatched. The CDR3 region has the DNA TGCGCCAGCAGCTTCGGGACAGGAGGCCTCTACGAGCAGTACTTC. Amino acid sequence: CASSFGTGGLYEQYF.

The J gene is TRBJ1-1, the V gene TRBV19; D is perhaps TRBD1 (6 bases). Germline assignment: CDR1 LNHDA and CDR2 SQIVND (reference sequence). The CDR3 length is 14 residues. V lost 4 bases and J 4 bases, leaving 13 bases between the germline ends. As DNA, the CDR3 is TGTGCCAGTAGTAATACAGGGTTTTCCACTGAAGCTTTCTTT. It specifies CASSNTGFSTEAFF. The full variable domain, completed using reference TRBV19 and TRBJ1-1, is DGGITQSPKYLFRKEGQNVTLSCEQNLNHDAMYWYRQDPGQGLRLIYYSQIVNDFQKGDIAEGYSVSREKKESFPLTVTSAQKNPTAFYLCASSNTGFSTEAFFGQGTRLTVV.

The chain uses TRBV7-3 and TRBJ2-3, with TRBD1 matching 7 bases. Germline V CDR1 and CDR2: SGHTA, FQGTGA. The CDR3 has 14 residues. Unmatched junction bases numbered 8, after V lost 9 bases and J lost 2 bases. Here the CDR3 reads CASTTDRDTDTQYF. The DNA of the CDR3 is TGTGCCAGTACCACAGACAGGGACACAGATACGCAGTATTTT.

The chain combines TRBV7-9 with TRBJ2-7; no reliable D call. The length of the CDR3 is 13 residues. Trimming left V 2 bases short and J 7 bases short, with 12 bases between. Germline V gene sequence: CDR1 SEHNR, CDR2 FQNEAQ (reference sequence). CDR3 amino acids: CASSLSGFEEQYF. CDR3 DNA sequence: TGTGCCAGCAGCTTATCCGGGTTCGAAGAGCAGTACTTC.

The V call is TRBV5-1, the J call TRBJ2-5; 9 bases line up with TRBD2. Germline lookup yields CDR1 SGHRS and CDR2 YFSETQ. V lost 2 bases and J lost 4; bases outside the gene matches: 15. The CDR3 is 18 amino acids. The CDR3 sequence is CASSLSGGLAGFGETQYF. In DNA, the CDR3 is TGCGCCAGCAGCTTATCGGGGGGGCTAGCGGGATTTGGAGAGACCCAGTACTTC.

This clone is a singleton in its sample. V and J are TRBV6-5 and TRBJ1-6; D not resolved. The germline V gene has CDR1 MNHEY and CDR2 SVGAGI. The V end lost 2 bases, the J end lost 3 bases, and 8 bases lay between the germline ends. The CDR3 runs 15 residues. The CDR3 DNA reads TGTGCCAGCAGTTACAGCCAGGACTATAATTCACCCCTCCACTTT. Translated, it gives CASSYSQDYNSPLHF.

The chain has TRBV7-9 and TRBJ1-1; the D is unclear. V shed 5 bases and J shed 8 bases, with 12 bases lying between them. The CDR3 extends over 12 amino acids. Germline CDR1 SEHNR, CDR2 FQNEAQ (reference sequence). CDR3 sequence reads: CASSPTAEEAFF. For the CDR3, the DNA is TGTGCCAGCAGCCCCACGGCGGAAGAAGCTTTCTTT.

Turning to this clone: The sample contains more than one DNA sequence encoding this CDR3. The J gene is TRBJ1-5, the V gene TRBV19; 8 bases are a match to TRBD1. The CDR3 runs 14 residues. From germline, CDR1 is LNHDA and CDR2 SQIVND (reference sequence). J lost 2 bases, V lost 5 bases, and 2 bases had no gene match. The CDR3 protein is CASSETGGNQPQHF. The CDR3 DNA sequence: TGTGCCAGTAGTGAGACAGGGGGCAATCAGCCCCAGCATTTT.